These 22 T cell receptor beta chains share one sample of origin, sequenced in a study of vaccination and CD4 T cells after COVID-19. The sample's treatment: roughly 10-day PBMC culture with coronavirus spike peptide pools or control peptides (ViraFEST assay). Which antigens these TCRs recognize remains unknown. The Oncomine TCR Beta short-read assay sequenced DNA from cultured CD4+ T cells. TCRdb passed the PCR reads through MiXCR, listing each CDR3 protein once. The top ten hold approximately 13% of the sample, which has some 17,000 distinct CDR3 sequences, around two fifths seen once. Input material: CD4+ T cells from blood, cultured in vitro. Source of these receptors: a human donor who had recovered from COVID-19.

This clonotype was recorded once. The J gene is TRBJ2-1, the V gene TRBV5-1; TRBD2 agrees at 7 bases. J lost 3 bases, V lost 5 bases, and 11 bases had no gene match. Germline V gene sequence: CDR1 SGHRS, CDR2 YFSETQ. The CDR3 length is 16 residues. CDR3 in amino acids: CASSPREQRDYNEQFF. CDR3 nucleotides: TGCGCCAGCAGTCCGCGGGAACAGCGGGACTACAATGAGCAGTTCTTC.

The rearrangement joins TRBV19 to TRBJ2-7; 7 bases match TRBD1. The DNA end lines up better with TRBJ2-5; the J call may be wrong. The CDR3 is 16 residues long. Germline assignment: CDR1 LNHDA and CDR2 SQIVND (reference sequence). The DNA of the CDR3 is TGTGCCACCGAGATTTGGACAGGTTGGACCAAAGAGACCCAGTACTTC. This codes for CATEIWTGWTKETQYF.

This chain links TRBV4-2 with TRBJ2-5, with 8 bases aligning to TRBD2. The CDR3 is 14 amino acids. Germline V gene data show CDR1 as LGHNA and CDR2 as YNFKEQ. Trimming at V came to 4 bases and at J to 2 bases, leaving 3 bases not matched to a gene. This chain's CDR3 is CASSPGGEQETQYF. The CDR3 DNA sequence: TGTGCCAGCAGCCCCGGGGGGGAGCAAGAGACCCAGTACTTC.

The chain is built from TRBV20-1 and TRBJ2-6; 9 nucleotides line up with TRBD1. The V and J ends lost 6 bases and 3 bases, in that order; junction bases with no gene match: 6. This CDR3 has 15 amino acids. Per germline, CDR1 DFQATT and CDR2 SNEGSKA (reference sequence). The CDR3 nucleotides read TGCAGTGCGAGGGACAGGGCCTATGGGGCCAACGTCCTGACTTTC. Translated, it gives CSARDRAYGANVLTF.

This rearrangement joins TRBV15 to TRBJ2-1, with 9 bases fitting TRBD2. Germline lookup yields CDR1 LNHNV and CDR2 YYDKDF (reference sequence). CDR3 length: 17 amino acids. V was pared by 2 bases and J by 10 bases, with 15 bases of the junction left unmatched. DNA of the CDR3: TGTGCCACCAGCAGAACGGGTTCGGGAGCGGGAGGCCGGGAGCAGTTCTTC. It is translated as CATSRTGSGAGGREQFF.

This clonotype is medium-sized in the sample. This chain joins TRBV7-8 and TRBJ1-6; TRBD1 matches 7 bases. Germline trimming cut 2 bases from V and 4 bases from J; bases unmatched to any gene: 14. The CDR3 runs 19 residues. Germline CDR1 is SGHVS and CDR2 is FQNEAQ. CDR3 region: CASSLIIRDRKPYNSPLHF. In nucleotides, the CDR3 is TGTGCCAGCAGCTTAATTATTAGGGACAGAAAGCCGTATAATTCACCCCTCCACTTT.

The chain combines TRBV7-3 with TRBJ2-3; 7 nucleotides match TRBD2. Germline V CDR1 and CDR2: SGHTA, FQGTGA. Losses at the gene ends were 2 bases for V and 2 bases for J; bases not matched to a gene: 1. The CDR3 totals 14 residues. The CDR3 DNA is TGTGCCAGCAGCTTAGGACTAGTCACAGATACGCAGTATTTT. Residues: CASSLGLVTDTQYF.

The chain joins TRBV20-1 to TRBJ2-7; no reliable D call. V shed 7 bases and J shed 7 bases, with 20 bases lying between them. This CDR3 is 13 amino acids long. Germline lookup yields CDR1 DFQATT and CDR2 SNEGSKA (reference sequence). The CDR3 DNA reads as TGCAGTGGGACGGACCCCCGATTAGGGGAGCAGTACTTC. Protein product: CSGTDPRLGEQYF.

This sequence joins TRBV20-1 and TRBJ2-3; 10 bases align to TRBD1. The CDR3 has 15 amino acids. With 8 bases clipped from V and 3 bases from J, the junction kept 11 bases outside the gene matches. Looked up from germline, CDR1 is DFQATT and CDR2 is SNEGSKA (reference sequence). CDR3 amino acids: CSPRDRDRGTDTQYF. The CDR3 DNA reads TGCAGTCCGAGAGACCGGGACAGGGGTACAGATACGCAGTATTTT.

Judged by abundance, this clonotype is medium-sized. V usage is TRBV2 and J usage is TRBJ1-5; no clear D. The germline V and J ends were trimmed by 7 bases and 2 bases, with 15 bases remaining between them. CDR3 size: 15 residues. Germline V gene data show CDR1 as SNHLY and CDR2 as FYNNEI. In DNA, the CDR3 is TGTGCCAGCAACGAGCCCAAGGCAGGCAATCAGCCCCAGCATTTT. Translating gives CASNEPKAGNQPQHF.

The V gene is TRBV7-9, the J gene TRBJ1-6, with TRBD1 matching 7 bases. V gave up 4 bases and J gave up 10 bases; unmatched junction bases: 13. Looked up from germline, CDR1 is SEHNR and CDR2 is FQNEAQ (reference sequence). CDR3 length: 16 amino acids. CDR3 sequence (DNA): TGTGCCAGCAGCTCGGCAGAGACAGGGAATAGATCACCCCTCCACTTT. This codes for CASSSAETGNRSPLHF.

The sample holds a few counts of this clonotype. The V gene is TRBV27, the J gene TRBJ2-2; 16 bases map to TRBD2. The ends lost 6 bases at V and 6 bases at J; junction bases unmatched: 7. Germline lookup yields CDR1 MNHEY and CDR2 SMNVEV (reference sequence). CDR3 length: 17 amino acids. This chain's CDR3 is CASSRGLAGGPAGELFF. The CDR3 DNA sequence: TGTGCCAGCAGCCGGGGACTAGCGGGAGGGCCTGCCGGGGAGCTGTTTTTT.

The table lists this clonotype with a few counts. The chain recombines TRBV6-4 with TRBJ1-2; TRBD1 is a possible D gene (5 bases). Germline-derived CDR1 and CDR2 are MRHNA and SNTAGT. V was pared by 6 bases and J by 4 bases, with 18 bases between. The CDR3 has 15 residues. DNA for the CDR3: TGTGCCAGCAGCACCGGACACGGAATGGGCTATGGCTACACCTTC. It encodes CASSTGHGMGYGYTF.

The V gene is TRBV2, the J gene TRBJ2-7, with TRBD1 as a possible D gene (5 bases). V lost 6 bases and J lost 3, with 15 bases in between. The CDR3 is made up of 14 amino acids. CDR1 and CDR2 (germline): SNHLY, FYNNEI. The CDR3 reads CASRLQDNSYEQYF. DNA of the CDR3: TGTGCCAGCAGATTACAGGATAATAGCTACGAGCAGTACTTC. Filled out from reference TRBV2 and TRBJ2-7, the complete variable domain reads EPEVTQTPSHQVTQMGQEVILRCVPISNHLYFYWYRQILGQKVEFLVSFYNNEISEKSEIFDDQFSVERPDGSNFTLKIRSTKLEDSAMYFCASRLQDNSYEQYFGPGTRLTVT.

Written as DNA, the CDR3 is TGCGCCAGCAGCTTGGCCGGGGGGGATTCACCCCTCCACTTT. Its translation is CASSLAGGDSPLHF. The chain carries TRBV5-1 and TRBJ1-6; maybe TRBD1 (5 bases). CDR3 length equals 14 residues. CDR1 and CDR2 from the germline V gene are SGHRS and YFSETQ. The V gene lost 0 bases and the J gene lost 8 bases, with 9 bases spanning the gap. The variable domain in full, completed from reference TRBV5-1 and TRBJ1-6, reads KAGVTQTPRYLIKTRGQQVTLSCSPISGHRSVSWYQQTPGQGLQFLFEYFSETQRNKGNFPGRFSGRQFSNSRSEMNVSTLELGDSALYLCASSLAGGDSPLHFGNGTRLTVT.

The genes are TRBV20-1 and TRBJ2-7; TRBD1 agrees at 9 bases. CDR3 length equals 14 residues. V shed 4 bases, J shed 5 bases, and the junction held 9 bases outside the gene matches. Germline CDR1 and CDR2: DFQATT and SNEGSKA (reference sequence). CDR3: CSATTWDRVNEQYF. The CDR3 region has the DNA TGCAGTGCTACGACCTGGGACAGGGTAAACGAGCAGTACTTC.

The chain carries TRBV12-3 or TRBV12-4 and TRBJ2-5; weak D call: TRBD1 (6 bases). Trimming cost V 7 bases and J 5 bases, with 14 bases left between them. There are 13 residues in the CDR3. The CDR3 protein is CASNEGVLETQYF. The CDR3 nucleotides read TGTGCCAGCAACGAGGGGGTTTTGGAGACCCAGTACTTC.

The rearrangement uses TRBV28 and TRBJ1-5; D is undetermined. This CDR3 is built from 16 residues. V was pared by 8 bases and J by 4 bases, with 21 bases between. Looked up from germline, CDR1 is MDHEN and CDR2 is SYDVKM. CDR3 residues: CASLNLGAGKNQPQHF. The CDR3 nucleotides are TGTGCCAGCCTTAATTTGGGCGCGGGGAAGAATCAGCCCCAGCATTTT. Full variable domain (missing parts from reference TRBV28 and TRBJ1-5): DVKVTQSSRYLVKRTGEKVFLECVQDMDHENMFWYRQDPGLGLRLIYFSYDVKMKEKGDIPEGYSVSREKKERFSLILESASTNQTSMYLCASLNLGAGKNQPQHFGDGTRLSIL.

J is TRBJ2-2 and V is TRBV6-5, with D tentatively TRBD2 (7 bases). There are 16 residues in the CDR3. Trimming shortened V by 0 bases and J by 7 bases, and 15 bases separated the two germline ends. CDR1 is MNHEY, CDR2 SVGAGI, per germline. The CDR3 region is CASSYSPRGGGGELFF. As DNA, the CDR3 is TGTGCCAGCAGTTACTCCCCACGGGGAGGGGGCGGGGAGCTGTTTTTT.

The V and J genes are TRBV11-2 and TRBJ1-4; possible D gene TRBD1, 6 bases. Per germline, CDR1 SGHAT and CDR2 FQNNGV. Trimming took 4 bases from V and 5 from J, leaving 8 bases between them. This CDR3 spans 13 amino acids. CDR3 in amino acids: CASSWGQNEKLFF. For the CDR3, the DNA is TGTGCCAGCAGCTGGGGACAAAATGAAAAACTGTTTTTT.

This clonotype was detected only a few times. The chain uses TRBV27 and TRBJ2-7, with a possible D match to TRBD1 (6 bases). The CDR3 is 13 amino acids. Germline loops: CDR1 MNHEY, CDR2 SMNVEV (reference sequence). V gave up 4 bases and J gave up 3 bases, with 10 bases separating them. CDR3 sequence reads: CASSWQGNYEQYF. DNA of the CDR3: TGTGCCAGCAGTTGGCAGGGGAACTACGAGCAGTACTTC.

The chain recombines TRBV30 with TRBJ1-6; 9 positions match TRBD1. V lost 1 base to trimming and J lost 13 bases; unmatched junction nucleotides: 20. Looked up from germline, CDR1 is GTSNPN and CDR2 is SVGIG (reference sequence). This CDR3 contains 18 residues. CDR3 sequence (DNA): TGTGCCTGGAGTGGAGACAGGGGGGAGCTTTTAGGAGTGTCGCCCCTCCACTTT. Translating it yields CAWSGDRGELLGVSPLHF.